Presented here are 27 T cell receptor beta chains from one specimen sequenced in a study of chemoradiotherapy in HPV16-positive cancers. This table comes from immunoSEQ multiplex PCR, and its TCRdb copy is limited to in-frame clones, with some not included. This sample has around 30,000 clones, with roughly 90% found just once. Sequenced here: blood, sampled from a patient who underwent chemoradiotherapy. The source of these receptors is a human donor with HPV-associated anogenital cancer.

This chain links TRBV27 with TRBJ2-7; the D is unclear. The CDR3 covers 14 residues. Trimming shortened V by 1 base and J by 2 bases, and 9 bases separated the two germline ends. The germline CDR1 and CDR2 sequences are MNHEY and SMNVEV (reference sequence). CDR3 in amino acids: CASSLLGTPYEQYF. The CDR3 DNA reads TGTGCCAGCAGTTTATTGGGTACCCCCTACGAGCAGTACTTC.

This clone appeared a single time. The rearrangement links TRBV19 to TRBJ1-5; D is undetermined. The germline V gene has CDR1 LNHDA and CDR2 SQIVND (reference sequence). The CDR3 is made up of 14 amino acids. Trimming took 0 bases from V and 1 from J, leaving 4 bases between them. CDR3 nucleotide sequence: TGTGCCAGTAGTATAGAAGAGAGCAATCAGCCCCAGCATTTT. The encoded protein is CASSIEESNQPQHF.

The CDR3: CASSLESSGTLMNTGELFF. In DNA, the CDR3 is TGTGCCAGCAGCTTAGAGTCTAGCGGGACCCTAATGAACACCGGGGAGCTGTTTTTT. The chain combines TRBV7-8 with TRBJ2-2; TRBD2 matches at 9 bases. CDR3 size: 19 residues. Germline-derived CDR1 and CDR2 are SGHVS and FQNEAQ. The trim removed 1 base at V and 1 base at J, leaving 10 bases unmatched.

CDR3 DNA sequence: TGTGCCAGCAGTCGAGGGGACACCATATATTTT. It encodes CASSRGDTIYF. The gene calls are TRBV6-5 and TRBJ1-3; TRBD1 might be the D (5 bases). The V gene lost 5 bases and the J gene lost 8 bases, with 7 bases spanning the gap. The CDR3 totals 11 residues. Germline V gene lookup returns CDR1 MNHEY and CDR2 SVGAGI.

This sequence joins TRBV29-1 and TRBJ2-7; weak D call: TRBD1 (6 bases). Germline CDR1 is SQVTM and CDR2 is ANQGSEA. This CDR3 region has 12 residues. The germline V and J ends were trimmed by 3 bases and 6 bases, with 12 bases remaining between them. The DNA of the CDR3 is TGCAGCGTTGACAGGGGTCCGGGCGAGCAGTACTTC. Translated, it gives CSVDRGPGEQYF.

The V and J genes are TRBV5-4 and TRBJ2-7; TRBD1 agrees at 8 bases. Per germline, CDR1 SGHNT and CDR2 YYREEE (reference sequence). The CDR3 contains 13 residues. The trim removed 1 base at V and 5 bases at J, leaving 2 bases unmatched. The CDR3: CASSLQGAHEQYF. The CDR3 DNA sequence: TGTGCCAGCAGCTTGCAGGGGGCTCACGAGCAGTACTTC.

This chain joins TRBV10-3 and TRBJ1-1; 7 positions match TRBD1. CDR1 is ENHRY, CDR2 SYGVKD, per germline. V lost 4 bases to trimming and J lost 5 bases; unmatched junction nucleotides: 7. This CDR3 contains 14 residues. CDR3 in amino acids: CAISGQGSGTEAFF. The CDR3 DNA is TGTGCCATCAGTGGACAGGGATCGGGGACTGAAGCTTTCTTT.

This chain uses TRBV11-2 with TRBJ2-1; tentatively, D is TRBD1 (6 bases). Germline lookup yields CDR1 SGHAT and CDR2 FQNNGV. The V gene lost 1 base and the J gene lost 8 bases, with 15 bases spanning the gap. This CDR3 is 15 amino acids long. CDR3 coding DNA: TGTGCCAGCAGCTTAGTACAGGGAAGTTTCGATGAGCAGTTCTTC. This translates into CASSLVQGSFDEQFF.

The CDR3 sequence: CASSPGMNTEAFF. The CDR3 DNA is TGTGCCAGCTCACCAGGGATGAACACTGAAGCTTTCTTT. This chain connects TRBV18 to TRBJ1-1; no definite D call. Between the trimmed V and J ends, which lost 2 bases and 0 bases, there was a span of 4 bases. Per germline, CDR1 KGHSH and CDR2 LQKENI. This CDR3 is built from 13 residues.

The V call is TRBV5-6, the J call TRBJ2-7; 7 nucleotides match TRBD1. CDR1 and CDR2 from the germline V gene are SGHDT and YYEEEE. V lost 0 bases, J lost 3 bases, and 3 bases stayed unmatched. CDR3 length: 14 residues. CDR3 residues: CASSLEQGIYEQYF. The CDR3 region has the DNA TGTGCCAGCAGCTTGGAACAGGGGATCTACGAGCAGTACTTC.

The V call is TRBV7-8, the J call TRBJ1-3; D ambiguous. The CDR3 has 13 residues. CDR1 and CDR2 from the germline V gene are SGHVS and FQNEAQ. The V and J ends lost 5 bases and 2 bases respectively, with 7 bases between them. The CDR3 DNA sequence: TGTGCCAGCAGCCCTCCAACTGGAAACACCATATATTTT. Translating gives CASSPPTGNTIYF.

This rearrangement joins TRBV4-1 to TRBJ1-1; D possibly corresponds to TRBD1 (5 bases). In germline, CDR1 is MGHRA, CDR2 YSYEKL. This CDR3 comprises 15 residues. Trimming pared 0 bases from V and 1 base from J, leaving 9 bases between. CDR3 loop: CASSQDRTTNTEAFF. CDR3 in DNA: TGCGCCAGCAGCCAAGATAGGACAACGAACACTGAAGCTTTCTTT.

The chain links TRBV18 to TRBJ2-3; 8 nucleotides line up with TRBD2. The CDR3 runs 14 residues. The V and J ends lost 3 bases and 1 base, in that order; junction bases with no gene match: 0. Germline V gene sequence: CDR1 KGHSH, CDR2 LQKENI. DNA for the CDR3: TGTGCCAGCTCACCCGGGAGGGGCACAGATACGCAGTATTTT. It yields the protein CASSPGRGTDTQYF.

The CDR3 coding sequence is TGTGCCAGCAGCCCCGAGTCCTACGAGCAGTACTTC. It specifies CASSPESYEQYF. The chain has TRBV5-4 and TRBJ2-7, with D unclear. The germline V gene has CDR1 SGHNT and CDR2 YYREEE (reference sequence). The CDR3 consists of 12 residues. V gave up 4 bases and J gave up 1 base, with 6 bases separating them.

The chain carries TRBV7-9 and TRBJ2-5; tentative D call: TRBD1 (7 bases). The CDR3 spans 14 residues. Germline V gene sequence: CDR1 SEHNR, CDR2 FQNEAQ (reference sequence). Between the trimmed V and J ends, which lost 5 bases and 11 bases, there was a span of 21 bases. The CDR3 DNA reads TGTGCCAGCAGCCGACAGGGACGGGATCGGGAGCAGTACTTC. This gives the protein CASSRQGRDREQYF. The full variable domain, in which reference TRBV7-9 and TRBJ2-5 provide the parts outside the CDR3, is DTGVSQNPRHKITKRGQNVTFRCDPISEHNRLYWYRQTLGQGPEFLTYFQNEAQLEKSRLLSDRFSAERPKGSFSTLEIQRTEQGDSAMYLCASSRQGRDREQYFGPGTRLLVL.

The chain has TRBV5-1 and TRBJ2-4; D unresolved. Germline V gene data show CDR1 as SGHRS and CDR2 as YFSETQ. V was shortened by 0 bases and J by 0 bases, with 7 bases between the two germline ends. There are 15 residues in the CDR3. In DNA, the CDR3 is TGCGCCAGCAGCTTGGTCGTGGGAGCCAAAAACATTCAGTACTTC. It codes for CASSLVVGAKNIQYF.

The chain joins TRBV6-1 to TRBJ2-1, with 7 positions matching TRBD1. Germline CDR1 and CDR2: MNHNS and SASEGT. The CDR3 covers 15 residues. The junction had 7 bases not matched to a gene; V was cut back by 2 bases and J by 6 bases. The CDR3 coding sequence is TGTGCCAGCAGTGAACGACAGGGAGCGGTCAATGAGCAGTTCTTC. This sequence encodes CASSERQGAVNEQFF.

V is TRBV7-9 and J is TRBJ2-7, with TRBD1 as a possible D gene (6 bases). Germline values: CDR1 SEHNR, CDR2 FQNEAQ (reference sequence). There are 16 residues in the CDR3. Trimming took off 2 bases at V and 5 bases at J, with 19 bases between the two ends. The CDR3 is CASSLPIGRGSDEQYF. As DNA, the CDR3 is TGTGCCAGCAGCTTACCCATCGGAAGGGGGAGTGACGAGCAGTACTTC. Full variable domain (outside the CDR3, taken from reference TRBV7-9 and TRBJ2-7): DTGVSQNPRHKITKRGQNVTFRCDPISEHNRLYWYRQTLGQGPEFLTYFQNEAQLEKSRLLSDRFSAERPKGSFSTLEIQRTEQGDSAMYLCASSLPIGRGSDEQYFGPGTRLTVT.

The chain carries TRBV6-6 and TRBJ2-7, with TRBD2 as a possible D gene (5 bases). Trimming pared 0 bases from V and 4 bases from J, leaving 10 bases between. Germline assignment: CDR1 MNHNY and CDR2 SVGAGI (reference sequence). This CDR3 contains 14 residues. The CDR3 sequence is CASSYSTGGYEQYF. The CDR3 DNA reads as TGTGCCAGCAGTTACTCGACTGGAGGATACGAGCAGTACTTC.

The chain uses TRBV30 and TRBJ2-7; D remains unclear. Germline V gives CDR1 GTSNPN, CDR2 SVGIG (reference sequence). V was clipped by 0 bases and J by 6 bases, with 6 bases between them. CDR3 length: 11 amino acids. CDR3: CAWSVLGEQYF. In DNA, the CDR3 is TGTGCCTGGAGTGTATTGGGCGAGCAGTACTTC.

The chain joins TRBV9 to TRBJ2-3; TRBD2 is a possible D gene (5 bases). V lost 0 bases to trimming and J lost 10 bases, with 9 bases between them. CDR3 size: 12 residues. CDR1 is SGDLS, CDR2 YYNGEE, per germline. DNA of the CDR3: TGTGCCAGCAGCGTAGGATCCGGGGCGCAGTATTTT. Encoded protein: CASSVGSGAQYF. The whole variable domain, remainder taken from reference TRBV9 and TRBJ2-3, is DSGVTQTPKHLITATGQRVTLRCSPRSGDLSVYWYQQSLDQGLQFLIQYYNGEERAKGNILERFSAQQFPDLHSELNLSSLELGDSALYFCASSVGSGAQYFGPGTRLTVL.

The chain has TRBV6-5 and TRBJ2-5; the D call may be TRBD1 or TRBD2 (6 bases each). The assigned J gene may be wrong: the sequence end matches TRBJ2-7 better. Germline V gene sequence: CDR1 MNHEY, CDR2 SVGAGI. CDR3 length equals 14 residues. The CDR3 loop is CASSYKGGGYEQYF. The CDR3 DNA reads as TGTGCCAGCAGTTACAAGGGGGGAGGCTACGAGCAGTACTTC.

V is TRBV6-4 and J is TRBJ2-3; the D gene is possibly TRBD2 (5 bases). This CDR3 is built from 15 residues. Germline V CDR1 and CDR2: MRHNA, SNTAGT. The V end was cut by 4 bases, the J end by 4 bases, with 15 bases between. The CDR3: CASSVGSRDSDTQYF. The CDR3 DNA reads TGTGCCAGCAGTGTTGGCTCCCGGGATTCAGATACGCAGTATTTT.

This clone was seen only once. For the CDR3, the DNA is TGTGCCACCAGCAGAGATCATAACACCGGGGAGCTGTTTTTT. Its protein product is CATSRDHNTGELFF. The chain uses TRBV15 and TRBJ2-2; D unclear. The V end lost 0 bases, the J end lost 2 bases, and 4 bases lay between the germline ends. The CDR3 sequence is 14 residues long. CDR1 is LNHNV, CDR2 YYDKDF, per germline (reference sequence).

The chain has TRBV14 and TRBJ2-7, with D unresolved. The CDR3 runs to 12 residues. CDR1 is SGHDN and CDR2 is FVKESK in the germline V gene. The V gene lost 3 bases and the J gene lost 3 bases, with 6 bases spanning the gap. The CDR3 DNA sequence: TGTGCCAGCAGCCATCGACACTACGAGCAGTACTTC. Translated, it gives CASSHRHYEQYF.

The chain links TRBV9 to TRBJ2-3; TRBD2 might be the D (5 bases). This CDR3 contains 16 residues. V lost 3 bases and J 3 bases, leaving 17 bases between the germline ends. Germline V lookup: CDR1 SGDLS, CDR2 YYNGEE. The CDR3 nucleotides read TGTGCCAGCAGCGCGAAGGACGGCACTAGGACAGATACGCAGTATTTT. As protein: CASSAKDGTRTDTQYF.

This chain uses TRBV10-3 with TRBJ1-1; maybe TRBD1 (5 bases). Trimming removed 6 bases at V and 5 bases at J, with 16 bases between. From germline, CDR1 is ENHRY and CDR2 SYGVKD. This CDR3 spans 14 amino acids. CDR3 in amino acids: CAIRRTGGETEAFF. CDR3 sequence (DNA): TGTGCCATCAGAAGGACCGGGGGGGAAACTGAAGCTTTCTTT.